The source of this TCR beta chain is a study of shared clonotypes between healthy human individuals. The method was immunoSEQ multiplex PCR; TCRdb's version includes in-frame clones alone and lacks a portion of them. The data hold roughly 500,000 clones, with roughly 80% observed a single time. This CDR3 is built from 17 residues. The V end lost 5 bases, the J end lost 7 bases, and 24 bases lay between the germline ends. Germline CDR1 reads SGHTA; CDR2 reads FQGTGA. This receptor was obtained from a woman in her 40s in good health. Some clones in this sample may be carry-over from other donors' samples. The sample comprised PBMCs. The gene calls are TRBV7-3 and TRBJ2-1; D is undetermined. CDR3 DNA: TGTGCCAGCAGCCCTTTTCCGGCCGGGTACCTGAGTAATGAGCAGTTCTTC. Its translation: CASSPFPAGYLSNEQFF.